The source of this T cell receptor (beta chain) is a study of blood T cell repertoires in COVID-19. Study details: Nucleic acid was either cDNA or gDNA, and it came from T cells, B-cell-depleted T cells, or PBMCs.

This clone was picked up a small number of times. Authors' analysis steps: Quantification of nucleated cells was approximated via reference gene primer amplification. Assay: immunoSEQ multiplex PCR; the TCRdb copy retains only in-frame clones and omits some. V and J calls and clone size are those listed in that table; D and trimming were worked out from the DNA. The repertoire has about 400,000 clones, 70% to 90% of them found once; the top ten carry 1.2%. Sample: peripheral blood. The receptor was derived from a man aged 40-49 years with acute or convalescent COVID-19.

CDR3 in amino acids: CASSQDGTGGWDEQFF. The CDR3 nucleotides are TGTGCCAGCAGCCAAGACGGCACAGGGGGATGGGATGAGCAGTTCTTC. The V gene is TRBV3-1 (or the pseudogene TRBV3-2), the J gene TRBJ2-1; 8 bases map to TRBD1. Unmatched junction bases numbered 9, after V lost 0 bases and J lost 8 bases. CDR1 LGHDT and CDR2 YNNKEL come from the germline V gene (reference sequence). The CDR3 is made up of 16 amino acids.